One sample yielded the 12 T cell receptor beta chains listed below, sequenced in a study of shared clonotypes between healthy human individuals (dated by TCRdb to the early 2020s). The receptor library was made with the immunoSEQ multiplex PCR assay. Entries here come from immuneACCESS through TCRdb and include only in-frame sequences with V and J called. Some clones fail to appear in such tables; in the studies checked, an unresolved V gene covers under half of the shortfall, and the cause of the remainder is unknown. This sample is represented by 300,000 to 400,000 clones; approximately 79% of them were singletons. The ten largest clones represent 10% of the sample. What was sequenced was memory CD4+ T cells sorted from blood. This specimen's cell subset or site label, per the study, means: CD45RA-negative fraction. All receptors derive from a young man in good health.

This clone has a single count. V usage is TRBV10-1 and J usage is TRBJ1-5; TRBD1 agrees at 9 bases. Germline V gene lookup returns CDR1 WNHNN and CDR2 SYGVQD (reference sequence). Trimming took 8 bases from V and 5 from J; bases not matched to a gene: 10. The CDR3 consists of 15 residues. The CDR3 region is CASGTGSIMDQPQHF. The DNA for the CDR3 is TGCGCCAGCGGGACAGGGAGCATCATGGATCAGCCCCAGCATTTT.

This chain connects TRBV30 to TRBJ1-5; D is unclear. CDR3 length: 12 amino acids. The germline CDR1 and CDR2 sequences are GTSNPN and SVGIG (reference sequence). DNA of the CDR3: TGTGCTTATGGGCAGAGACATCAGCCCCAGCATTTT. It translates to CAYGQRHQPQHF.

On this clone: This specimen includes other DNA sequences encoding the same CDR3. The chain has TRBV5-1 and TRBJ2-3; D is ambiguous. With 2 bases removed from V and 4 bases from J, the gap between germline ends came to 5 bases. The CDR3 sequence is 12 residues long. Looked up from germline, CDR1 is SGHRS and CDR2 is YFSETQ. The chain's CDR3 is CASSLSSDTQYF. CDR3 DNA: TGCGCCAGCAGCTTAAGCTCAGATACGCAGTATTTT.

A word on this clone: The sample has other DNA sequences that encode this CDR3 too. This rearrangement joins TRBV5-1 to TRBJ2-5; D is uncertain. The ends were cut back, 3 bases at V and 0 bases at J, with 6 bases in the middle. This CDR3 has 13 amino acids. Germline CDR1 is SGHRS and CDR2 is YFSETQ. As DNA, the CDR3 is TGCGCCAGCAGCTCGGAGTACCAAGAGACCCAGTACTTC. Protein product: CASSSEYQETQYF.

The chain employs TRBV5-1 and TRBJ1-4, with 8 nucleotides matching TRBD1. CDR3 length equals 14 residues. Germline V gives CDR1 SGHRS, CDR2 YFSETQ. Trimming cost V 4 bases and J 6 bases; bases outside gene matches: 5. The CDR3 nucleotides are TGCGCCAGCAGCCAGGGGGCAGGAGATGAAAAACTGTTTTTT. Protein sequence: CASSQGAGDEKLFF.

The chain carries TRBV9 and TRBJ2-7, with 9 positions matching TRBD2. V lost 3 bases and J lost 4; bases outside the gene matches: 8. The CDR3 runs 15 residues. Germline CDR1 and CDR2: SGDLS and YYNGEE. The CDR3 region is CASSAGSGRSYEQYF. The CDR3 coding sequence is TGTGCCAGCAGCGCAGGTAGCGGGAGATCATACGAGCAGTACTTC.

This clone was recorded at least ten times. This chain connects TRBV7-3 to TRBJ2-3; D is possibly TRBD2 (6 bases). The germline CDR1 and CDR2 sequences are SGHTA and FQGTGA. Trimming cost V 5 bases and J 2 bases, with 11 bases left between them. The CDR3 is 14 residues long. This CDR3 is CASSQTRTTDTQYF. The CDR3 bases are TGTGCCAGCAGCCAGACTAGGACCACAGATACGCAGTATTTT.

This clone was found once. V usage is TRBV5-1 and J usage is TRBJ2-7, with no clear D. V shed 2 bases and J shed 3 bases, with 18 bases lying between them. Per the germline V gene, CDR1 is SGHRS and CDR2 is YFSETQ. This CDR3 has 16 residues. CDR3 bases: TGCGCCAGCAGCTTTGGGTCCCCCCCCGACCGCTACGAGCAGTACTTC. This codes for CASSFGSPPDRYEQYF. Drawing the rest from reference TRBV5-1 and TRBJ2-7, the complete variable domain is KAGVTQTPRYLIKTRGQQVTLSCSPISGHRSVSWYQQTPGQGLQFLFEYFSETQRNKGNFPGRFSGRQFSNSRSEMNVSTLELGDSALYLCASSFGSPPDRYEQYFGPGTRLTVT.

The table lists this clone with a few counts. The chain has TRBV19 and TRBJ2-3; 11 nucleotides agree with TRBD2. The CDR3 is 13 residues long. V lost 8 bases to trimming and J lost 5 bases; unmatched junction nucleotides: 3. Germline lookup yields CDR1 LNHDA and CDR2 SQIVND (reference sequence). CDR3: CASLAGGRDTQYF. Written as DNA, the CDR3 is TGTGCCAGTTTAGCGGGAGGGCGAGATACGCAGTATTTT.

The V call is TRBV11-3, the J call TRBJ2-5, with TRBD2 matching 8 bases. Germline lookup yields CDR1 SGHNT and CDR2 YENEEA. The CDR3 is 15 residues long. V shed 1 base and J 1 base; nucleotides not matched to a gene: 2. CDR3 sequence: CASSLGGLGQETQYF. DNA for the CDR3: TGTGCCAGCAGCTTAGGGGGACTAGGCCAAGAGACCCAGTACTTC.

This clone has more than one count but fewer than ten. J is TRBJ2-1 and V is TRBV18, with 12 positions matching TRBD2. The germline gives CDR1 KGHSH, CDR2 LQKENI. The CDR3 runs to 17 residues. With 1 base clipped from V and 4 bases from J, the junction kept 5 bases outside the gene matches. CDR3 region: CASSPRMTSGSYNEQFF. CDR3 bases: TGTGCCAGCTCACCACGGATGACTAGCGGGAGTTACAATGAGCAGTTCTTC.

The CDR3 sequence is CATSRGGSTDTQYF. The CDR3 nucleotides are TGTGCCACCAGCCGCGGGGGGAGCACAGATACGCAGTATTTT. The rearrangement uses TRBV15 and TRBJ2-3; 8 bases line up with TRBD2. The CDR3 spans 14 residues. Trimming took 5 bases from V and 0 from J; bases not matched to a gene: 1. The germline V gene encodes CDR1 LNHNV and CDR2 YYDKDF (reference sequence).